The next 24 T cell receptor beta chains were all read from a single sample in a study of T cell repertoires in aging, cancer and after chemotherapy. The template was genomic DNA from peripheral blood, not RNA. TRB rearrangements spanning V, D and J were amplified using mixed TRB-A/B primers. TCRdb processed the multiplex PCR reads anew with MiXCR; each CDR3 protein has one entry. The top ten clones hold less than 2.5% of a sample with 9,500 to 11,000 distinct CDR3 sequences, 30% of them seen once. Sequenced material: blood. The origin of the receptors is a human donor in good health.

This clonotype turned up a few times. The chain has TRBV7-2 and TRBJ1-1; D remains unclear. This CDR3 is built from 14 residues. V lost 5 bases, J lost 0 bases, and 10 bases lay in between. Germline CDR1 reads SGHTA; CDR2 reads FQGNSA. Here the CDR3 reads CASSLGGVNTEAFF. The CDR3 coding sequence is TGTGCCAGCAGCCTTGGAGGTGTGAACACTGAAGCTTTCTTT.

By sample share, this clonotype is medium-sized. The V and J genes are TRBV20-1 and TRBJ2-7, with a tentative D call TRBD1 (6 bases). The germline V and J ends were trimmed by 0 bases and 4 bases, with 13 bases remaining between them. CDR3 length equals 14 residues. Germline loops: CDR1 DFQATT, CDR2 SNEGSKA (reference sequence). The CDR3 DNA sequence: TGCAGTGCTAGAGATCCGAGGCAGGGGTACGAGCAGTACTTC. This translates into CSARDPRQGYEQYF.

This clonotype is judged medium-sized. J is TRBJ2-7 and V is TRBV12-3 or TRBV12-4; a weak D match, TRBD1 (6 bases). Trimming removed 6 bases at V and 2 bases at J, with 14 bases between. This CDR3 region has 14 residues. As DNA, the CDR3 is TGTGCCAGCAGGCAGGGGTGGGGTGCCTACGAGCAGTACTTC. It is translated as CASRQGWGAYEQYF.

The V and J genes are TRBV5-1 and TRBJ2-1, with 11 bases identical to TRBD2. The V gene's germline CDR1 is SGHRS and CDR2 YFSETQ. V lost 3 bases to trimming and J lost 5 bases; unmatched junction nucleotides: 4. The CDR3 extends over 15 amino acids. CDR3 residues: CASSSPGLADNEQFF. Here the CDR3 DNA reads TGCGCCAGCAGCTCGCCGGGACTAGCGGACAATGAGCAGTTCTTC. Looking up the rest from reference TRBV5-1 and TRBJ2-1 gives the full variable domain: KAGVTQTPRYLIKTRGQQVTLSCSPISGHRSVSWYQQTPGQGLQFLFEYFSETQRNKGNFPGRFSGRQFSNSRSEMNVSTLELGDSALYLCASSSPGLADNEQFFGPGTRLTVL.

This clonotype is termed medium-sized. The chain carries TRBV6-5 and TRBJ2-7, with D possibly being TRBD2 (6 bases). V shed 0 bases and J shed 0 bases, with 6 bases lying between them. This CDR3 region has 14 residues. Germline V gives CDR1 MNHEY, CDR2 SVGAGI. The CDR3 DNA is TGTGCCAGCAGTTACTCGGGGGGCTCCTACGAGCAGTACTTC. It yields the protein CASSYSGGSYEQYF.

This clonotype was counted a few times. The CDR3 DNA is TGTGCCAGCAGCTTAGGATTCGGGAGACCGGGACTCGGCTCTGGGGCCAACGTCCTGACTTTC. Amino acids: CASSLGFGRPGLGSGANVLTF. This sequence joins TRBV7-9 and TRBJ2-6; possible D gene TRBD2, 6 bases. V lost 1 base, J lost 0 bases, and 22 bases lay in between. This CDR3 has 21 amino acids. Looked up from germline, CDR1 is SEHNR and CDR2 is FQNEAQ (reference sequence). The variable domain in full, completed from reference TRBV7-9 and TRBJ2-6, reads DTGVSQNPRHKITKRGQNVTFRCDPISEHNRLYWYRQTLGQGPEFLTYFQNEAQLEKSRLLSDRFSAERPKGSFSTLEIQRTEQGDSAMYLCASSLGFGRPGLGSGANVLTFGAGSRLTVL.

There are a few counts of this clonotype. For the CDR3, the DNA is TGTGCCAGCAGCTGGGACAGGGGGTGGTCTACGGAGCAGTACTTC. This codes for CASSWDRGWSTEQYF. The V call is TRBV12-3 or TRBV12-4, the J call TRBJ2-7; 11 nucleotides agree with TRBD1. The ends lost 6 bases at V and 7 bases at J; junction bases unmatched: 11. CDR3 length equals 15 residues.

Written as DNA, the CDR3 is TGTGCCAGCACCTCAAGACTAGCGACCAATGAGCAGTTCTTC. Translation gives CASTSRLATNEQFF. This chain connects TRBV7-2 to TRBJ2-1; 8 nucleotides agree with TRBD2. Germline CDR1 reads SGHTA; CDR2 reads FQGNSA. This CDR3 contains 14 residues. V dropped 7 bases and J dropped 6; count of bases not matched to a gene: 8. Full variable domain (outside the CDR3, taken from reference TRBV7-2 and TRBJ2-1): GAGVSQSPSNKVTEKGKDVELRCDPISGHTALYWYRQSLGQGLEFLIYFQGNSAPDKSGLPSDRFSAERTGGSVSTLTIQRTQQEDSAVYLCASTSRLATNEQFFGPGTRLTVL.

As DNA, the CDR3 is TGTGCCACCAGTGAATCTAGGACTGCGAACACCGGGGAGCTGTTTTTT. Amino acids: CATSESRTANTGELFF. This rearrangement joins TRBV24-1 to TRBJ2-2; perhaps TRBD2 as D (5 bases). Germline values: CDR1 KGHDR, CDR2 SFDVKD. The CDR3 totals 16 residues. Trimming pared 4 bases from V and 0 bases from J, leaving 11 bases between.

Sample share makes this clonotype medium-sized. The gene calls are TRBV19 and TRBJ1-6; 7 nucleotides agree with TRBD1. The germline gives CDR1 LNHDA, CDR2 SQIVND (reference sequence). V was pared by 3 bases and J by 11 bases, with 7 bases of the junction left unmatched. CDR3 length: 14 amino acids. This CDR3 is CASSMGQPQTPLHF. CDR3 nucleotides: TGTGCCAGTAGTATGGGACAGCCCCAGACACCCCTCCACTTT.

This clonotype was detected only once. CDR3 coding DNA: TGTGCCATCAGTGGGGGGACAGGGGCCCGACGCAATCAGCCCCAGCATTTT. As protein: CAISGGTGARRNQPQHF. The rearrangement links TRBV10-3 to TRBJ1-5, with 10 bases matching TRBD1. Germline trimming cut 4 bases from V and 2 bases from J; bases unmatched to any gene: 8. Germline lookup yields CDR1 ENHRY and CDR2 SYGVKD. This CDR3 is 17 amino acids long.

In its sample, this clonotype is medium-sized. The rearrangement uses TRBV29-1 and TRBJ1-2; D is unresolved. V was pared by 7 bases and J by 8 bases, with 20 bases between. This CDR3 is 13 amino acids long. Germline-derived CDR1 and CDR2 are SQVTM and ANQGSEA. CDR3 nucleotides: TGCAGCGCCGTGGGCGGTGGCGGGGAGGGCTACACCTTC. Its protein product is CSAVGGGGEGYTF.

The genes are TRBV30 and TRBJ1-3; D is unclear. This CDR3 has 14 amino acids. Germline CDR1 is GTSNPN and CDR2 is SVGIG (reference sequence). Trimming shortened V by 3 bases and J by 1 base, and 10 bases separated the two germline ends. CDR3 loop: CAWRDRRSGNTIYF. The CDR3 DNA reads TGTGCCTGGAGGGACCGACGGTCTGGAAACACCATATATTTT.

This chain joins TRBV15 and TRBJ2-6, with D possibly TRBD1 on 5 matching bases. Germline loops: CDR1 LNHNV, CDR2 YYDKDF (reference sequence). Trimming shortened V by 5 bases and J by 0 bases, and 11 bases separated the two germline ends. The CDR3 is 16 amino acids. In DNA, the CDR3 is TGTGCCACCAGCGCACAGGTAAACTCTGGGGCCAACGTCCTGACTTTC. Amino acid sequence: CATSAQVNSGANVLTF.

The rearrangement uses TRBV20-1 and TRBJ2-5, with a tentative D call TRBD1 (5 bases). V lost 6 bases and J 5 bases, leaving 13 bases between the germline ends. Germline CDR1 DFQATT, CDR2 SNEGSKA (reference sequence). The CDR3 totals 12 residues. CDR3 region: CSAGRRMETQYF. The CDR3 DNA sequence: TGCAGTGCGGGGCGGCGGATGGAGACCCAGTACTTC.

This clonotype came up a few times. CDR3 nucleotides: TGTGCCAGCAGTCCGAGGGACGTGGACACTGAAGCTTTCTTT. Translated: CASSPRDVDTEAFF. V usage is TRBV28 and J usage is TRBJ1-1; possible D gene TRBD1, 5 bases. Germline values: CDR1 MDHEN, CDR2 SYDVKM. The V end was cut by 5 bases, the J end by 3 bases, with 13 bases between. The length of the CDR3 is 14 residues.

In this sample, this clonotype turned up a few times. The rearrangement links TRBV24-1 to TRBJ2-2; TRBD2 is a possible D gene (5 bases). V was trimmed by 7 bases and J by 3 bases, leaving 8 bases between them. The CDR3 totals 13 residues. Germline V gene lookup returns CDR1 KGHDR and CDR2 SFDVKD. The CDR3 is CATRRADTGELFF. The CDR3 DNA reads TGTGCCACCAGGAGGGCCGACACCGGGGAGCTGTTTTTT.

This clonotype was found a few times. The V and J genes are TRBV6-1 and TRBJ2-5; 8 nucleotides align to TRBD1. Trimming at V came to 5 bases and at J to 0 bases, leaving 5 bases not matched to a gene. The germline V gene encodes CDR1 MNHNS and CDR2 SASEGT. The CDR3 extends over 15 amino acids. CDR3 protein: CASSSGQGDQETQYF. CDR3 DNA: TGTGCCAGCAGTTCTGGACAGGGCGACCAAGAGACCCAGTACTTC.

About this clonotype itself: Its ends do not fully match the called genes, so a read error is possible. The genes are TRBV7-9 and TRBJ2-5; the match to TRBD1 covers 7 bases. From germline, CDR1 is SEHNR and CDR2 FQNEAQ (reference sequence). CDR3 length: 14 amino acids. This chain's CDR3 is CASSLTGHQETQYF. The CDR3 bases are TGCGCCAGCAGCTTGACAGGGCATCAAGAGACCCAGTACTTC.

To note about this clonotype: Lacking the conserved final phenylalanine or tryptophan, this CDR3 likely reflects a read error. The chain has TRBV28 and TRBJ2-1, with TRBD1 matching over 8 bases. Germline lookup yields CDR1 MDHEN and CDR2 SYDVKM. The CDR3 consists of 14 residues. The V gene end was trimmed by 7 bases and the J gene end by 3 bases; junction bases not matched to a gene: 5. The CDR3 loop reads CASKRQGHYNEQFL. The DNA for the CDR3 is TGTGCCAGCAAAAGACAGGGGCACTACAATGAGCAGTTCTTA.

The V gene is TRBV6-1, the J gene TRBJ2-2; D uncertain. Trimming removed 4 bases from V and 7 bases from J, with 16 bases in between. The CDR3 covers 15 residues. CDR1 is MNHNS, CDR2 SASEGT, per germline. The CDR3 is CASSVDATWVGELFF. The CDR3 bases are TGTGCCAGCAGTGTTGACGCTACGTGGGTCGGGGAGCTGTTTTTT.

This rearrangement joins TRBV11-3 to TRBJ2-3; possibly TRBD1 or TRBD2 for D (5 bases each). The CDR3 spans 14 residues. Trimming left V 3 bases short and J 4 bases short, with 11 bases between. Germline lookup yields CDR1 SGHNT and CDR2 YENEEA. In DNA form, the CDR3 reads TGTGCCAGCAGCTTTTCCGGGGCTTCAGATACGCAGTATTTT. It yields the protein CASSFSGASDTQYF.

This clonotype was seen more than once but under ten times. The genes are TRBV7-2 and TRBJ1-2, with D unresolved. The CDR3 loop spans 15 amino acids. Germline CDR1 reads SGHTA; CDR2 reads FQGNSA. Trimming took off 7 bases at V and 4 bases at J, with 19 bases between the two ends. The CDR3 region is CASTYLLGLVYGYTF. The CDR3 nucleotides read TGTGCCAGCACCTACCTGCTGGGGTTGGTCTATGGCTACACCTTC. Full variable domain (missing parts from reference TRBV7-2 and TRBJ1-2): GAGVSQSPSNKVTEKGKDVELRCDPISGHTALYWYRQSLGQGLEFLIYFQGNSAPDKSGLPSDRFSAERTGGSVSTLTIQRTQQEDSAVYLCASTYLLGLVYGYTFGSGTRLTVV.

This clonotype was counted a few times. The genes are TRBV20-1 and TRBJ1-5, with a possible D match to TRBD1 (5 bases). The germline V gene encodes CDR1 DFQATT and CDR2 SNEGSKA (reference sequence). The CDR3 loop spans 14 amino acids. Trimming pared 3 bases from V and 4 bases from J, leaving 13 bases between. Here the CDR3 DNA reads TGCAGTGCTAGTAGGGGAAACCAAAATCAGCCCCAGCATTTT. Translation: CSASRGNQNQPQHF.